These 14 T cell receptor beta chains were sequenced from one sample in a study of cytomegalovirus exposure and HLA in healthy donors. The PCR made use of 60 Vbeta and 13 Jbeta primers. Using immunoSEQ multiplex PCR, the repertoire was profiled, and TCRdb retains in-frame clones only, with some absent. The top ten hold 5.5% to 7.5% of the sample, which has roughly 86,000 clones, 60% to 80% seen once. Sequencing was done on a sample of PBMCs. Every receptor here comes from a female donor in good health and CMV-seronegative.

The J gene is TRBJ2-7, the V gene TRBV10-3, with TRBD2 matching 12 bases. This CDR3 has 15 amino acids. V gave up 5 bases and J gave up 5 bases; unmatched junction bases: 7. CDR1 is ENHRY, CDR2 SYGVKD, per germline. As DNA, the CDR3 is TGTGCCATCAGTCCCACTAGCGGGGGGTCCAACGAGCAGTACTTC. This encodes CAISPTSGGSNEQYF.

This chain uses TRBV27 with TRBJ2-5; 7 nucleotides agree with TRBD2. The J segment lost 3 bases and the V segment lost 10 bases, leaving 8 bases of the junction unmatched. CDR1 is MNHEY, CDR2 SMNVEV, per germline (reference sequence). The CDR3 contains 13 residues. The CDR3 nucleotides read TGTGCCATCCGCCCGGCGGGAGAAGAGACCCAGTACTTC. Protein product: CAIRPAGEETQYF.

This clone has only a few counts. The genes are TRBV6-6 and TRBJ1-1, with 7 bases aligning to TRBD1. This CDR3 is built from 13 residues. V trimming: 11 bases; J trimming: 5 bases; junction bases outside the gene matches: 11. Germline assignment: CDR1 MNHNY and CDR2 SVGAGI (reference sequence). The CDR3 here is CAVRQGYGTEAFF. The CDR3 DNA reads TGTGCCGTAAGACAGGGCTATGGGACTGAAGCTTTCTTT.

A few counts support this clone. The CDR3 reads CASSYGQGATNEKLFF. CDR3 nucleotide sequence: TGTGCCAGCAGTTACGGACAGGGAGCAACTAATGAAAAACTGTTTTTT. V usage is TRBV28 and J usage is TRBJ1-4; 8 nucleotides match TRBD1. Trimming took 4 bases from V and 0 from J; bases not matched to a gene: 4. Germline V gene lookup returns CDR1 MDHEN and CDR2 SYDVKM. This CDR3 region has 16 residues.

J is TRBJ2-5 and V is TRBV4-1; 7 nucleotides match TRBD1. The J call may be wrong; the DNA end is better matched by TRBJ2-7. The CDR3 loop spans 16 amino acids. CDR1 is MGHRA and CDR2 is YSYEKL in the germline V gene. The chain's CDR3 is CASAPPVGTDLYEQYF. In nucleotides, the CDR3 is TGCGCCAGCGCCCCCCCGGTAGGGACAGACCTCTACGAGCAGTACTTC.

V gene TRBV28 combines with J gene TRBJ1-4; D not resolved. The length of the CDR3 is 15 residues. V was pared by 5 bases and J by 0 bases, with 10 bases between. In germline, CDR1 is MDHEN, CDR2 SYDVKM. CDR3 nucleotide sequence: TGTGCCAGCAGTCTCTACGAGCCAACTAATGAAAAACTGTTTTTT. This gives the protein CASSLYEPTNEKLFF.

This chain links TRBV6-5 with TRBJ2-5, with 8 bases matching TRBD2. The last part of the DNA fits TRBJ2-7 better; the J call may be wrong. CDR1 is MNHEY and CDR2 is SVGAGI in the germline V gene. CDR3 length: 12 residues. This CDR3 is CASSREGDEQYF. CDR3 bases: TGTGCCAGCAGCCGGGAGGGGGACGAGCAGTACTTC.

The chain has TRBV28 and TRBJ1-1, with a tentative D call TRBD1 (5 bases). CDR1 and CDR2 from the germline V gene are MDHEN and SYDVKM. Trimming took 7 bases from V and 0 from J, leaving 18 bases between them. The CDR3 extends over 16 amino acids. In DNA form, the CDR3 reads TGTGCCAGCATTGAGGTACGGGGGGTCTTGAACACTGAAGCTTTCTTT. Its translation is CASIEVRGVLNTEAFF.

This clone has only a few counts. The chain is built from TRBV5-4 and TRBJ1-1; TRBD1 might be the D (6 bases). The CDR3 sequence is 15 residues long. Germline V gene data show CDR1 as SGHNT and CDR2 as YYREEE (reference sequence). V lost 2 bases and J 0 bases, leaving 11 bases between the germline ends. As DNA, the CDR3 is TGTGCCAGCAGCTTTGGGCAGGGGATGAACACTGAAGCTTTCTTT. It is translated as CASSFGQGMNTEAFF.

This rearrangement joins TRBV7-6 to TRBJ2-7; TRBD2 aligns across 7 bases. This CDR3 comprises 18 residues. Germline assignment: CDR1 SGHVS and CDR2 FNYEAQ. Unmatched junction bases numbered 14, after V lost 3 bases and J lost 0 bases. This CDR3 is CASSLGDRGGSSSYEQYF. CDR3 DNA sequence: TGTGCCAGCAGCTTGGGGGATAGGGGAGGGTCGAGCTCCTACGAGCAGTACTTC.

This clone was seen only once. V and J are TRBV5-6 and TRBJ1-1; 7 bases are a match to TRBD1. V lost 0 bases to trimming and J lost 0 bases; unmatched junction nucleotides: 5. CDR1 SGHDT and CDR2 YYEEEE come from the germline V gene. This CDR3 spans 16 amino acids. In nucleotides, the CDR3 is TGTGCCAGCAGCTTGGGACAGGGAACCTTGAACACTGAAGCTTTCTTT. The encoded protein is CASSLGQGTLNTEAFF. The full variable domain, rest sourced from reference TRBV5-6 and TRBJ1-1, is DAGVTQSPTHLIKTRGQQVTLRCSPKSGHDTVSWYQQALGQGPQFIFQYYEEEERQRGNFPDRFSGHQFPNYSSELNVNALLLGDSALYLCASSLGQGTLNTEAFFGQGTRLTVV.

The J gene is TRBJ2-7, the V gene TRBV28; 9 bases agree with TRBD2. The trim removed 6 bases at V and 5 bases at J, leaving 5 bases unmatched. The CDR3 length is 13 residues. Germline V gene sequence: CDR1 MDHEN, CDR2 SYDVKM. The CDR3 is CASRAGGPDEQYF. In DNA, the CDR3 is TGTGCCAGCAGGGCGGGAGGGCCGGACGAGCAGTACTTC.

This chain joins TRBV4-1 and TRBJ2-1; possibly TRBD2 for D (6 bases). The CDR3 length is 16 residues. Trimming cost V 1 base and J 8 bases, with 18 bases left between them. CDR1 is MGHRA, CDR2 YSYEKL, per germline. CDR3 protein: CASSQGGLTSLYEQFF. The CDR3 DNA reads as TGCGCCAGCAGCCAAGGGGGACTTACTAGCCTCTATGAGCAGTTCTTC.

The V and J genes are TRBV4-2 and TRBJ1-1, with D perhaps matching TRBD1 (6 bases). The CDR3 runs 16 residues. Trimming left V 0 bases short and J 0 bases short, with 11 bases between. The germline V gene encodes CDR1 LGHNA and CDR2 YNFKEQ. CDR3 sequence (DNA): TGTGCCAGCAGCCAAGATCTCCCAGGGGTGAACACTGAAGCTTTCTTT. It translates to CASSQDLPGVNTEAFF.